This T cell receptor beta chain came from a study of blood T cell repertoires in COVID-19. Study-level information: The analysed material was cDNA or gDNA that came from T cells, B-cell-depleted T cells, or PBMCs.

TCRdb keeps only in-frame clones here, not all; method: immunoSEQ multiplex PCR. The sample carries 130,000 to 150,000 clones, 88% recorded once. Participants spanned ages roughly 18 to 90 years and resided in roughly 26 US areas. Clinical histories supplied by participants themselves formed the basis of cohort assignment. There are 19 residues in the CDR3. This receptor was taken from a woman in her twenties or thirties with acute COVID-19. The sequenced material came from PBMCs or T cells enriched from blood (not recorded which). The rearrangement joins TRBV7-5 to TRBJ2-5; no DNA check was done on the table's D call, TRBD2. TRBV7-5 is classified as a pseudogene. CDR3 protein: CARSLRLAGLPTRGETQYF. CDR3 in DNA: TGTGCCAGAAGCCTTAGACTAGCGGGCCTCCCGACAAGGGGGGAGACCCAGTACTTC.